The sequence of this TCR beta chain was determined in a study of blood T cell repertoires in COVID-19. The authors' processing: Researchers report that nucleated cell counts were estimated from reference gene primer amplification. Using immunoSEQ multiplex PCR, the repertoire was profiled, and TCRdb retains in-frame clones only, with some absent. V, J and clone size are taken as reported in that table, and D and trimming were inferred from the DNA itself. Here the sample spans about 180,000 clones, approximately 78% being singletons. Recruited during active infection, patients (from Seattle) were subsequently followed longitudinally. This CDR3 has 14 amino acids. Trimming cost V 3 bases and J 7 bases, with 16 bases left between them. The germline V gene encodes CDR1 DFQATT and CDR2 SNEGSKA (reference sequence).

Sequenced sample: peripheral blood. The clonotype comes from a woman at least 80 years old with COVID-19, enrolled during active disease. This rearrangement joins TRBV20-1 to TRBJ1-5; D may be TRBD1 (6 bases). The DNA for the CDR3 is TGCAGTGCTAGTAGGGGGGGAGGGGACCAGCCCCAGCATTTT. Translating it yields CSASRGGGDQPQHF.